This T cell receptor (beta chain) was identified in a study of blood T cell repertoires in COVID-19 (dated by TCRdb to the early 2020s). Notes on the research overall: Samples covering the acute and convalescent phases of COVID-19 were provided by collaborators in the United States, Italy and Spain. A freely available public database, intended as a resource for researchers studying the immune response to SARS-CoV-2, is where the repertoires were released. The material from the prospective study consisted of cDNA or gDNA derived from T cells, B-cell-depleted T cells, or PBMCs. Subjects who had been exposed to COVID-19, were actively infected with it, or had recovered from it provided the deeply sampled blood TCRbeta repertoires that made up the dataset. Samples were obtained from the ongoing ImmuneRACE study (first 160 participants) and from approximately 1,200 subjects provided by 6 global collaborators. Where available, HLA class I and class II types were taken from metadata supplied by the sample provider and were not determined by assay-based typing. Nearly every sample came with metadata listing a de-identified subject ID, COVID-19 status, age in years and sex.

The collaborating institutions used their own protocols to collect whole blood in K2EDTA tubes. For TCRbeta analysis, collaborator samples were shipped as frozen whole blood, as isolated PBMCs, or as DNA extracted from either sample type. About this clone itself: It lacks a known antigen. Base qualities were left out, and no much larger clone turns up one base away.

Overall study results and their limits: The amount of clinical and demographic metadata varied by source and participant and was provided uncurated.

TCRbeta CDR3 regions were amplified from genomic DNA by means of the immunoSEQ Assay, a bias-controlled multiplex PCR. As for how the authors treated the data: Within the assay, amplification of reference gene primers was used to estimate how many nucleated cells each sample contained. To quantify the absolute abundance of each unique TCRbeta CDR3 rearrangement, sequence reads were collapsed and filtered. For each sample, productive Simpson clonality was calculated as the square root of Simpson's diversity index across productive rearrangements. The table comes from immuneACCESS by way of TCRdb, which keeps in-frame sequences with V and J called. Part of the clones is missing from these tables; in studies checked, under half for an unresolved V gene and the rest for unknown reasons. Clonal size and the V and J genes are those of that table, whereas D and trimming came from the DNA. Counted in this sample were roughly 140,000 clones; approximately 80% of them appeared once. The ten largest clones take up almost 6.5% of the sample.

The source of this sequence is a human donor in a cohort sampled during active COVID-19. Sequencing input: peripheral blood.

The CDR3 here reads CASSWGGRTGRNTGELFF. The bases are TGCGCCAGCAGCTGGGGGGGCAGGACAGGGAGGAACACCGGGGAGCTGTTTTTT. Recombination joined TRBV5-1 with TRBJ2-2, with TRBD1 tentatively as D gene (8 bases match). V and J are truncated by 3 bases and 1 base respectively, leaving an intervening sequence of 19 bases. From cysteine to phenylalanine, the CDR3 is 18 amino acids long. Of the read, only the CDR3 DNA is kept; its 54 bases are in frame from base 1. Reading the germline V gene gives CDR1 SGHRS and CDR2 YFSETQ.